The rows below give T cell receptor beta chains drawn from one sample of a study of T cells in Graves' hyperthyroidism and ophthalmopathy. One entry per CDR3 protein results from TCRdb running MiXCR on the multiplex PCR reads. In the table there are about 510,000 distinct CDR3 sequences, 12% to 15% of which are singletons. Sequencing was performed on blood. These receptor sequences come from a woman between 40 and 55 years old with Graves' hyperthyroidism. The conserved cysteine and the conserved F or W are not part of the CDR3 here.

J gene,V gene,CDR3 protein
TRBJ2-7,TRBV20-1,SARGLDSYEQY
TRBJ1-1,TRBV18,ASSPQPQVHLEAF
TRBJ1-5,TRBV30,AWGQINQPQH
TRBJ2-7,TRBV3-1,ASSQGQRVEQY
TRBJ2-7,TRBV7-8,ASIPTRGAHEQY
TRBJ2-7,TRBV5-1,ASSLADGLNYEQY
TRBJ2-5,TRBV28,ASSTRDSPRETQY
TRBJ2-7,TRBV14,ASSQTSGSFSEQY
TRBJ1-1,TRBV28,ASSFWSGGGVEAF
TRBJ1-1,TRBV3-1,ASSHAGGMNTEAF
TRBJ1-1,TRBV19,ASSRGQLNTEAF
TRBJ1-4,TRBV6-1,ASSPARITNEKLF
TRBJ2-1,TRBV6-6,ASSYSKGLAGTYNEQF
TRBJ2-5,TRBV10-3,ARTAGTSAEETQY
TRBJ2-3,TRBV13,ASSGRASGKADTQY
TRBJ1-1,TRBV15,ATSRAATVNTEAF
TRBJ2-5,TRBV20-1,SARDSGHPRETQY
TRBJ2-1,TRBV14,ASSHTSGQPYNEQF
TRBJ2-2,TRBV7-3,ASSFETGELF
TRBJ2-7,TRBV6-1,ANLTANYEQY